A selection of T cell receptor beta chains follows, all from one sample in a study of neurological immune-mediated disorders. TCRdb redid the calling of the 5' RACE reads with MiXCR, one entry per CDR3 protein. Of approximately 100,000 distinct CDR3 sequences listed, approximately 3.3% were seen once; the top ten hold roughly 6%. Sequenced material: PBMCs. The receptor set was obtained from a young woman with multiple sclerosis. CDR3s include the opening cysteine and the closing phenylalanine or tryptophan.

j_call v_call cdr3_aa
TRBJ2-7 TRBV20-1 CSARRGSSGNYEQYF
TRBJ1-3 TRBV7-9 CASSPLGDVGNTIYF
TRBJ2-3 TRBV5-1 CASSLSREDTQYF
TRBJ2-1 TRBV4-1 CASSQLDRGNEQFF
TRBJ2-2 TRBV20-1 CSAPGQNTGELFF
TRBJ2-5 TRBV20-1 CSATSPGLAGMETQYF
TRBJ2-1 TRBV20-1 CSATSRNSYNEQFF
TRBJ2-1 TRBV20-1 CSASISGRKAEQFF
TRBJ2-5 TRBV6-6 CASKGAGETQYF
TRBJ2-7 TRBV29-1 CSVRGSYEQYF
TRBJ2-1 TRBV11-2 CASSPGGQASLFGQFF
TRBJ2-2 TRBV7-9 CASSPWTSGNTGELFF
TRBJ2-2 TRBV5-1 CASSLEMMGGRAMAGELFF
TRBJ2-7 TRBV20-1 CSARGPPSQGYYEQYF
TRBJ2-3 TRBV5-1 CASSLAANTDTQYF
TRBJ2-7 TRBV9 CASSVNAGVYEQYF
TRBJ2-3 TRBV29-1 CSAETGLADWILGLDTQYF
TRBJ2-2 TRBV12-3/TRBV12-4 CAVRVAPTTGELFF
TRBJ1-5 TRBV15 CATSRVGGSNQPQHF
TRBJ1-5 TRBV20-1 CSARDETGTSSNQPQHF
TRBJ1-2 TRBV5-1 CASSENRDSPTF
TRBJ2-7 TRBV11-2 CASSLGTPAYEQYF
TRBJ1-1 TRBV6-6 CASSKDRTNTEAFF
TRBJ2-1 TRBV6-2/TRBV6-3 CASSQGDKSNEQFF
TRBJ2-2 TRBV5-1 CASLNGGVPPGELFF
TRBJ2-3 TRBV12-3/TRBV12-4 CASSYSTDTQYF
TRBJ2-3 TRBV7-2 CASRLQADTQYF
TRBJ1-3 TRBV6-5 CASSLSTGFSGNTIYF
TRBJ1-5 TRBV5-1 CASSYDGYSNQPQHF
TRBJ2-5 TRBV20-1 CSARDLMRTSGGPIETQYF
TRBJ1-1 TRBV3-1 CASSPFGGGHTEAFF
TRBJ1-2 TRBV12-3/TRBV12-4 CASHRAPHYGYTF
TRBJ2-5 TRBV20-1 CSASLERGAQETQYF
TRBJ2-1 TRBV10-3 CAISEGKTSVRGNEQFF
TRBJ2-1 TRBV24-1 CATSDLGTEQFF
TRBJ2-2 TRBV4-2 CASSQDQNTGELFF
TRBJ2-7 TRBV5-6 CASSLVGRTELTYEQYF
TRBJ2-7 TRBV4-1 CASSQGVRDMPYEQYF
TRBJ2-1 TRBV4-1 CASSRSQGLLGGYNEQFF
TRBJ2-5 TRBV11-2 CASSFDSVGETQYF
TRBJ1-3 TRBV5-1 CASSLAERGSGNTIYF
TRBJ2-7 TRBV20-1 CSAQYGTSGSYEQYF
TRBJ2-5 TRBV14 CASSQVSGSQETQYF
TRBJ2-6 TRBV20-1 CSAPGTGGSGANVLTF
TRBJ2-3 TRBV20-1 CSASGGGPDTQYF
TRBJ2-3 TRBV27 CASGDVAAPTDTQYF
TRBJ2-7 TRBV2 CASPPNRDRVYEQYF
TRBJ2-7 TRBV20-1 CSAKLRAGVSYEQYF
TRBJ2-3 TRBV20-1 CSARESSRGDTQYF
TRBJ1-1 TRBV14 CASSKGQRNTEAFF
TRBJ2-3 TRBV20-1 CSALLAGYTDTQYF
TRBJ2-2 TRBV5-6 CASSRDILGELFF
TRBJ2-3 TRBV10-3 CAISEGTIDTQYF
TRBJ2-2 TRBV12-3/TRBV12-4 CASSLLNTGELFF
TRBJ1-4 TRBV6-5 CASSYLRGGEKLFF
TRBJ2-7 TRBV7-7 CASSLFSQGRKEQYF
TRBJ2-1 TRBV7-8 CASSPRRERGNEQFF